This T cell receptor beta chain emerged from a study of blood T cell repertoires in COVID-19. Profiling relied on immunoSEQ multiplex PCR, and the TCRdb table lists in-frame clones only, not all of them. In the table there are 60,000 to 70,000 clones, around 93% of which are singletons. The CDR3 covers 14 residues. Deletions cut 0 bases from V and 6 bases from J, with 12 bases between. CDR1 KGHSH and CDR2 LQKENI come from the germline V gene. The chain links TRBV18 to TRBJ2-7; D is uncertain. The clonotype was recovered from a human donor in a cohort sampled during active COVID-19. Sequenced: peripheral blood. The CDR3 bases are TGTGCCAGCTCACCACCAAGGAATCGAGGCGAGCAGTACTTC. Translated: CASSPPRNRGEQYF.